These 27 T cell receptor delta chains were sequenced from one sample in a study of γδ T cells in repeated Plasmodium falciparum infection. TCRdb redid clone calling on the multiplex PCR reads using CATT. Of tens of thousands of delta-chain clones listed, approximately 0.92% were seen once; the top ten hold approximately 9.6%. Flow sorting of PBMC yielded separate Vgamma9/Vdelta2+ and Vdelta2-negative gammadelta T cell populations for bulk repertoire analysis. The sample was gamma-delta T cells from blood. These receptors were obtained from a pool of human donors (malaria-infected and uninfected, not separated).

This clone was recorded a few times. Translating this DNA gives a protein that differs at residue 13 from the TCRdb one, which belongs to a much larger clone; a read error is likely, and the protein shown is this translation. CDR3 bases: TGTGCCTGTGACACACTGGGGATGAACACCGATAAACCCATCTTT. Residues: CACDTLGMNTDKPIF. No J gene was called, and the V gene is TRDV2; the listed D gene, TRDD3, was not tested against the DNA. CDR1 and CDR2 (germline): GEAIGNYY, EKD. There are 15 residues in the CDR3.

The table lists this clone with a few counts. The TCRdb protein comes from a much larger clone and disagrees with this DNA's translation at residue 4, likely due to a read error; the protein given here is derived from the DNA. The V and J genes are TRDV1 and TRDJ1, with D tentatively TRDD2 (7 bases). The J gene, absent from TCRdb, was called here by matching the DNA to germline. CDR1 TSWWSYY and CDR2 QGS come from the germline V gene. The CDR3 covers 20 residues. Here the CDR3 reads CALEEKTKAFLGSYTDKLIF. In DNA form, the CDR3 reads TGTGCTCTTGAGGAAAAGACGAAGGCCTTCCTGGGGAGTTACACCGATAAACTCATCTTT.

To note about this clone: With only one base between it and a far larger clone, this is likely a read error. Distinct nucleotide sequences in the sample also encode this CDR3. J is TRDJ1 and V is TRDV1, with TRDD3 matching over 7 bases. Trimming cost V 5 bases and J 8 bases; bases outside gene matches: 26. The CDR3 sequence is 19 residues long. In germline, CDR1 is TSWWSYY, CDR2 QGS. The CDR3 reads CALGKRTYSMLGDTLKLIF. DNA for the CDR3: TGTGCTCTTGGGAAAAGAACCTACTCGATGTTGGGGGACACGCTGAAACTCATCTTT.

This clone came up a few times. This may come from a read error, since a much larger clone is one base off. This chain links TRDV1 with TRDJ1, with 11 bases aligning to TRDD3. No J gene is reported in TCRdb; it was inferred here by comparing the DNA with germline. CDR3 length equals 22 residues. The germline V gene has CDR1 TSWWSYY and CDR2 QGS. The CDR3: CALGGPTGGGYATGRPTDKLIF. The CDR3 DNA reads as TGTGCCCTTGGGGGGCCTACGGGTGGGGGATACGCGACGGGACGTCCGACCGATAAACTCATCTTT.

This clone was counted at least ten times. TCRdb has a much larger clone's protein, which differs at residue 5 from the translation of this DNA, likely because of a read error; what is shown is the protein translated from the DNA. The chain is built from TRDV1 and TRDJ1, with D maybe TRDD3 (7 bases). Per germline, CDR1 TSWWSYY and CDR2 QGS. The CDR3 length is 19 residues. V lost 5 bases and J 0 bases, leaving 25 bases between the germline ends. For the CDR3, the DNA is TGTGCTCTTGGGAGCCTTCCGGGCGGCTGGGGGCAGTACACCGATAAACTCATCTTT. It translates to CALGSLPGGWGQYTDKLIF.

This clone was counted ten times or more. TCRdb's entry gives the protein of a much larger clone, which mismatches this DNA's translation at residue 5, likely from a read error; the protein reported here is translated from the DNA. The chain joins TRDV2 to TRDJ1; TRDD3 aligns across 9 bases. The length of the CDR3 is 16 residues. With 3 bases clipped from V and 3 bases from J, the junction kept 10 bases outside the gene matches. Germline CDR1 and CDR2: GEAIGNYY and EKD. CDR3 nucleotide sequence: TGTGCCTGTGACGCCCTGGGGGATGAGGAAGCCGATAAACTCATCTTT. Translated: CACDALGDEEADKLIF.

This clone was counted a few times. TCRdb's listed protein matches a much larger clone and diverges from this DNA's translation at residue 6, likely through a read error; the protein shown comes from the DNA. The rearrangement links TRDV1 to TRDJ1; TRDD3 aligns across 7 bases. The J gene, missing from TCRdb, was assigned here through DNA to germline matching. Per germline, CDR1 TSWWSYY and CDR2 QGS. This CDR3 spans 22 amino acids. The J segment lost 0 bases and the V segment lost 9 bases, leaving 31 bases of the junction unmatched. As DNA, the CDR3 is TGTGCTCTCTTTGGGGGGGATCCTAACATTAAACTGGGTTCTCTGTACACCGATAAACTCATCTTT. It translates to CALFGGDPNIKLGSLYTDKLIF.

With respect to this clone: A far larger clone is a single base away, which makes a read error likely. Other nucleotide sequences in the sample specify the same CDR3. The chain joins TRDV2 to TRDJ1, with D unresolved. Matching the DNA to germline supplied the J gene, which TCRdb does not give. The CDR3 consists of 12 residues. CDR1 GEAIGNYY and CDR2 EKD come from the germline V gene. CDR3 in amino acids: CACRTRTDKLIF. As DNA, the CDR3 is TGTGCCTGCCGGACACGGACCGACAAACTCATCTTT.

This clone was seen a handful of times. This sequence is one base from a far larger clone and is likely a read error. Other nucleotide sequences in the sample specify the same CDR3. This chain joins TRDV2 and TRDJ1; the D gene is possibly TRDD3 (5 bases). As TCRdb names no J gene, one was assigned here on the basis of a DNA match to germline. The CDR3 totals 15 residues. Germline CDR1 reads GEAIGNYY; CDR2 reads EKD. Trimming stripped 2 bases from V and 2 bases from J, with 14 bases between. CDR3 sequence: CACDILGMGTDKLIF. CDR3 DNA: TGTGCCTGTGACATTCTTGGGATGGGGACCGATAAACTCATCTTT.

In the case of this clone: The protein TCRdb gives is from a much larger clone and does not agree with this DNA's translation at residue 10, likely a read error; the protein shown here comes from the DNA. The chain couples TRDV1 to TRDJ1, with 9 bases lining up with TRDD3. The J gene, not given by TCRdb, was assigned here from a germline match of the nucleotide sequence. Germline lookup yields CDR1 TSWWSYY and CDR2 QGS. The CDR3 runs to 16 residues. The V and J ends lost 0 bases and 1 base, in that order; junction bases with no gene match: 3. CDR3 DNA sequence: TGTGCTCTTGGGGAACTAGGGGGGATACCCACCGATAAACTCATCTTT. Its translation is CALGELGGIPTDKLIF.

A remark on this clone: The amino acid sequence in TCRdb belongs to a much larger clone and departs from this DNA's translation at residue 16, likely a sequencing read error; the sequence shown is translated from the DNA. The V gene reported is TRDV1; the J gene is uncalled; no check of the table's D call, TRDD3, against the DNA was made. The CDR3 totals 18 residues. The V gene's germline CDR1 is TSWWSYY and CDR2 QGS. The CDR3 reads CALGDERRGMDHTDKPIF. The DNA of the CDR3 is TGTGCTCTTGGGGATGAAAGGAGGGGGATGGACCACACCGATAAACCCATCTTT.

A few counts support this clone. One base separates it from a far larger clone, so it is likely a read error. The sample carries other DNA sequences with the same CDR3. The CDR3 DNA follows: TGTGCCTGTGAGCGACTGGGGATATCTACCCTCGATAAGCTCATCTTT. Translation gives CACERLGISTLDKLIF. The V gene corresponds to TRDV2; no J gene was called; TRDD3, as called in the table, went unchecked against the DNA. CDR1 GEAIGNYY and CDR2 EKD come from the germline V gene. The CDR3 loop spans 16 amino acids.

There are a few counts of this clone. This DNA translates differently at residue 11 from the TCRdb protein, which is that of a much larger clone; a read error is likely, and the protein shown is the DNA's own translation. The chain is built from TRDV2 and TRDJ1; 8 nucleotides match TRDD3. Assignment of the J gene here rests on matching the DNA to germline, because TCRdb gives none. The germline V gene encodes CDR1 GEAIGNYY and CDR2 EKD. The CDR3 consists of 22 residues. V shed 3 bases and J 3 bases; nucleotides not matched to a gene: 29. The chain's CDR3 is CACDPLTVLGGTLPTMPDKLIF. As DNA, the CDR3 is TGTGCCTGTGACCCCCTCACTGTACTGGGGGGTACCCTACCTACTATGCCCGATAAACTCATCTTT.

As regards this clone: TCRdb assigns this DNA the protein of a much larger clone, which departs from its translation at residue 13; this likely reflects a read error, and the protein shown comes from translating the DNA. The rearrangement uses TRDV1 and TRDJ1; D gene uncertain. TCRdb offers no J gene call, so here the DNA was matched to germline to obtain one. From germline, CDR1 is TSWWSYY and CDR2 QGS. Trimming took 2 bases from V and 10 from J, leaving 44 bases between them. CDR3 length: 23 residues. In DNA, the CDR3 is TGTGCTCTTGGGGAAAACCATAGCTCCTGGCGGTGGGCGAGCGCTCTTTCGGCCGGACGACTCATCTTT. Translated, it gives CALGENHSSWRWASALSAGRLIF.

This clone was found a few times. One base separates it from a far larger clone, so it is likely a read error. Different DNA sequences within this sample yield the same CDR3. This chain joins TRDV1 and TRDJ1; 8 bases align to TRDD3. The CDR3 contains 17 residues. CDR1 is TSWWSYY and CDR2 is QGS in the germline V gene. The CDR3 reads CALGELGLGYAADKLIF. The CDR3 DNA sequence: TGTGCTCTTGGGGAACTAGGGCTGGGATACGCGGCCGATAAACTTATCTTT.

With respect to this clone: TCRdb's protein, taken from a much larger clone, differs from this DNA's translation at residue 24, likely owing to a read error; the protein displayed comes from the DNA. The CDR3 DNA sequence: TGTGCTCTTGGGGAACTACCCTATGTCGCCATTAAAATTCCGGTACTGGGGGATACCCCCGATAAACTCACCTTT. Translated: CALGELPYVAIKIPVLGDTPDKLTF. The J gene went uncalled, whereas the V gene is TRDV1; the table assigns TRDD3, which was not confirmed against the DNA. The CDR3 loop spans 25 amino acids. Germline CDR1 reads TSWWSYY; CDR2 reads QGS.

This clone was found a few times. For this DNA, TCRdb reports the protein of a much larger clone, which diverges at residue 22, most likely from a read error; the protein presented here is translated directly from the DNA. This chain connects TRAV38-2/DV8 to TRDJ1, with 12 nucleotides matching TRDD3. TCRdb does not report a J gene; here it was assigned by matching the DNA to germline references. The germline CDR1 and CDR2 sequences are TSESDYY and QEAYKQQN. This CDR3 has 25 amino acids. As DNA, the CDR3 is TGTGCTTATAGGAGCGTTAACTTCGTCAAAGGCGACCTCCTGGGGGATACGGGGAACACCGATAGACTCATCTTT. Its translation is CAYRSVNFVKGDLLGDTGNTDRLIF.

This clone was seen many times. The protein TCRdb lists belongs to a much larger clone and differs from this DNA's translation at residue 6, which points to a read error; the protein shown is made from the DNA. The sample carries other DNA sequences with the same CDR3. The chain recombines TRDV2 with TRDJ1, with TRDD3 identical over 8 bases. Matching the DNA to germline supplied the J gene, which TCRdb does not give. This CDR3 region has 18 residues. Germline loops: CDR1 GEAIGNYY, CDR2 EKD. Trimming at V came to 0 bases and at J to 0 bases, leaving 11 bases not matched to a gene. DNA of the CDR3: TGTGCCTGTGACACCGCCGCACTGGGGGCCCGGTACACCGATAAACTCATCTTT. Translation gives CACDTAALGARYTDKLIF.

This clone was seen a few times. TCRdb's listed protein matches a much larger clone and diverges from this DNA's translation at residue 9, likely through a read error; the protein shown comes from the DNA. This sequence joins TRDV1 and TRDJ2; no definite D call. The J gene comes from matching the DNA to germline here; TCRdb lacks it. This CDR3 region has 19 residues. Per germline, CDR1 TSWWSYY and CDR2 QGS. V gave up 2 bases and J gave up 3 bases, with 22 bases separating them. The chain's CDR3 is CALGEKSASTQRMTAQLFF. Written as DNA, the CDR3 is TGTGCTCTTGGGGAAAAATCGGCCTCCACTCAGCGGATGACAGCACAACTCTTCTTT.

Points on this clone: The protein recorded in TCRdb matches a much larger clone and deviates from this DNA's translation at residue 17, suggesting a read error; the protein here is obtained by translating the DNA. CDR3 residues: CALGNSGYWGTEYTDKPIF. The CDR3 nucleotides are TGTGCTCTTGGGAATTCTGGGTACTGGGGGACAGAATACACCGATAAACCCATCTTT. The V gene call reads TRDV1; no J gene was called; the table gives TRDD3 as D, unverified against the DNA. This CDR3 spans 19 amino acids. Germline CDR1 reads TSWWSYY; CDR2 reads QGS.

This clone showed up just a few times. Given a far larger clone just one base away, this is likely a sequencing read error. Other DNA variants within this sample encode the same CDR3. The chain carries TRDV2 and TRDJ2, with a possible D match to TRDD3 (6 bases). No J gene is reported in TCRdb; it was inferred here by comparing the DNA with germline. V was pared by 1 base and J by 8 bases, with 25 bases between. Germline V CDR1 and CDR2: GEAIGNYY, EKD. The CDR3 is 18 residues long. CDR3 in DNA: TGTGCCTGTGACACTCTTGAGGGGGACGGTCACTCGACGGCACAACTCTTCTTT. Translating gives CACDTLEGDGHSTAQLFF.

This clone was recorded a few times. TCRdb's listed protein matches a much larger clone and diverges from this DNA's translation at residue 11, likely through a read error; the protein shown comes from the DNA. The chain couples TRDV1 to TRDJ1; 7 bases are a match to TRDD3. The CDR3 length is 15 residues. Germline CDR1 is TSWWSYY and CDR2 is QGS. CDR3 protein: CALGERGIHTNKLIF. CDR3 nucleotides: TGTGCTCTTGGGGAACGAGGGATACACACCAATAAACTCATCTTT.

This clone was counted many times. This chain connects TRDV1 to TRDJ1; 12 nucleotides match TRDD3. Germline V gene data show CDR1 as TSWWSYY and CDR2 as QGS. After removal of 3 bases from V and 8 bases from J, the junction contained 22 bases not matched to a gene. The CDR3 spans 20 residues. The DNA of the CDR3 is TGTGCTCTTGGGGATATTTCCTACCTCCGAGTCTGGGGGATACGAGTCAAACTCATCTTT. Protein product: CALGDISYLRVWGIRVKLIF.

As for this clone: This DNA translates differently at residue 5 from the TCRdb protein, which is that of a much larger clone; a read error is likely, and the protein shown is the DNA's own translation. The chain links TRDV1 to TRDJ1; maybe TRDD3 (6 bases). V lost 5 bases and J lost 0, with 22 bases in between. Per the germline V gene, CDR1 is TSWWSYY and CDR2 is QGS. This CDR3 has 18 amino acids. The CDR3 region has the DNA TGTGCTCTTGGGAACCCATTTGGGGGGAAGGCGTACACCGATAAACTCATCTTT. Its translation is CALGNPFGGKAYTDKLIF.

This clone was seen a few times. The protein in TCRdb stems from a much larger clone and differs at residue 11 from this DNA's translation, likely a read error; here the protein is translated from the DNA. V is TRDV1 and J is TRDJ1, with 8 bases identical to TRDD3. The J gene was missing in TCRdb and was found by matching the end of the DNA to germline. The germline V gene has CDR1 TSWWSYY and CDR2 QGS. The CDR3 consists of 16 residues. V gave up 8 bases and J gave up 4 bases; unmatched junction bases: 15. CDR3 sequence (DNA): TGTGCTCTTAGGAAATGGGGGATTTATGGCATCGATAAACTCATCTTT. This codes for CALRKWGIYGIDKLIF.

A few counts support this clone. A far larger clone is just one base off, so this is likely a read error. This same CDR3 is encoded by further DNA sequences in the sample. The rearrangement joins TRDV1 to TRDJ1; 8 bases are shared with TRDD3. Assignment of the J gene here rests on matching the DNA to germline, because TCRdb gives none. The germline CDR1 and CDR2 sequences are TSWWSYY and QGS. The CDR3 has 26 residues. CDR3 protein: CALGELFGGPVLTAYWGLPYTDKLIF. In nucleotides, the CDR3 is TGTGCTCTTGGGGAACTGTTCGGGGGGCCAGTCTTGACTGCGTACTGGGGGTTACCTTACACCGACAAACTCATCTTT.

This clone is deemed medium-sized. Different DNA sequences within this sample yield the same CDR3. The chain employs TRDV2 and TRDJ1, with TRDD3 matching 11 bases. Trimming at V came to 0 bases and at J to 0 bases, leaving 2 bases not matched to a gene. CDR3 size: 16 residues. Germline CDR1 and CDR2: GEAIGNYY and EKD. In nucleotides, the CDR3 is TGTGCCTGTGACACCGGACTGGGGGATAACACCGATAAACTCATCTTT. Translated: CACDTGLGDNTDKLIF.